This T cell receptor beta chain was identified during a study of shared T cell receptors in the human thymus. The length of the CDR3 is 14 residues. V was pared by 5 bases and J by 2 bases, with 6 bases of the junction left unmatched. Germline CDR1 reads SGHTA; CDR2 reads FQGNSA. Method: immunoSEQ multiplex PCR; TCRdb's copy keeps in-frame clones and lacks some. Counted here are hundreds of thousands of clones, 70% to 90% occurring once; the ten biggest clones make up approximately 0.0097%. These data were likewise used in another study, on human thymus T cells. That investigation notes: Finnish infants who were healthy and having corrective surgery for congenital heart defects made up the donors. Resected material from corrective heart surgery provided the thymus tissue analysed. Within thymic and blood repertoires, V and J gene usage appeared to be biased. Highly overlapping thymic repertoires in unrelated individuals were reported by related research.

The sequence was collected from a boy younger than two with a congenital heart defect. The sample was thymocytes. This chain links TRBV7-2 with TRBJ2-7; TRBD2 aligns across 7 bases. The CDR3 DNA is TGTGCCAGCAGCGCAACTAGCGCGGCCTACGAGCAGTACTTC. It translates to CASSATSAAYEQYF.